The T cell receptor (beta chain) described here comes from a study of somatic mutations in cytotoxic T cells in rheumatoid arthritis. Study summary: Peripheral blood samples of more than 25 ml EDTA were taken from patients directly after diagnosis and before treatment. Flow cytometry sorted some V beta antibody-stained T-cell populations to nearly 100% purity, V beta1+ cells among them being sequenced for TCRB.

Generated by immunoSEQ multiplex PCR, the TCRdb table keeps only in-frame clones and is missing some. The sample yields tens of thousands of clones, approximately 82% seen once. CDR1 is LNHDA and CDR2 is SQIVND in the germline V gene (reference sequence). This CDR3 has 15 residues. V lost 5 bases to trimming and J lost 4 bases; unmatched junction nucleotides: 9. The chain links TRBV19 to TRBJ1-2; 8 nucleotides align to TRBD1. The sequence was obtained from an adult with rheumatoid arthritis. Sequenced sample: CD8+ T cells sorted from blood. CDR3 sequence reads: CASSRTAGTGYGYTF. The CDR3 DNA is TGTGCCAGTAGTCGGACAGCCGGGACAGGCTATGGCTACACCTTC.